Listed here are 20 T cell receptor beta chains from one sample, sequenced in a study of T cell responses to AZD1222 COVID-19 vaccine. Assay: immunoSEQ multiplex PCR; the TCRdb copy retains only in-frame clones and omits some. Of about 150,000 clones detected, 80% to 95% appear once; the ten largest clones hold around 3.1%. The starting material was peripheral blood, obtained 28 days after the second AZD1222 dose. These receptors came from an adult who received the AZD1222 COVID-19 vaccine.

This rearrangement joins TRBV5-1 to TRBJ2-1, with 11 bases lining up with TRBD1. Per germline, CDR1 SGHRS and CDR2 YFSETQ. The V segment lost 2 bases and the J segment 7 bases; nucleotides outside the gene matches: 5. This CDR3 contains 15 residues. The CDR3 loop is CASSFDGQGANEQFF. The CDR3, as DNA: TGCGCCAGCAGCTTCGATGGACAGGGGGCAAATGAGCAGTTCTTC.

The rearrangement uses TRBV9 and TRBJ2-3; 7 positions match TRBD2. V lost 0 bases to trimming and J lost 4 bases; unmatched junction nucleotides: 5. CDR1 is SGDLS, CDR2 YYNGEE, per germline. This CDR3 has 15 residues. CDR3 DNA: TGTGCCAGCAGCGTAGGCGGGAGTACCCCAGATACGCAGTATTTT. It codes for CASSVGGSTPDTQYF.

The CDR3: CASSYLQGYEQYF. The CDR3 nucleotides read TGTGCCAGCAGTTACCTACAGGGCTACGAGCAGTACTTC. The rearrangement joins TRBV6-5 to TRBJ2-7; possible D gene TRBD1, 6 bases. Germline lookup yields CDR1 MNHEY and CDR2 SVGAGI. The CDR3 is 13 residues long. With 2 bases removed from V and 3 bases from J, the gap between germline ends came to 8 bases.

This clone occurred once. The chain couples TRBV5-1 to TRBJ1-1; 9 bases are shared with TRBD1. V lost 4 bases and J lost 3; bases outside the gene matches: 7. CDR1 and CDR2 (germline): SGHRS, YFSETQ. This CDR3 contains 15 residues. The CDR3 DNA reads TGCGCCAGCAGCCAAGAACAGGGGGCGCACACTGAAGCTTTCTTT. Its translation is CASSQEQGAHTEAFF.

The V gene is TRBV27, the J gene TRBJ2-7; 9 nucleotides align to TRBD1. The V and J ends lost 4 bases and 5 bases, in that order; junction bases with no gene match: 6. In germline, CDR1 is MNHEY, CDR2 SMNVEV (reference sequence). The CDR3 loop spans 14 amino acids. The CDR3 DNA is TGTGCCAGCAGTTCCGGACAGGGGAGTCACGAGCAGTACTTC. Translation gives CASSSGQGSHEQYF.

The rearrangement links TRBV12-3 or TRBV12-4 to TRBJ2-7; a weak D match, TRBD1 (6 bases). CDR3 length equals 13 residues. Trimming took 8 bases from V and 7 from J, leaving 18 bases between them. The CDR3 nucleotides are TGTGCCAGCTCCCCGAACAGGGTATGGGAGCAGTACTTC. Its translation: CASSPNRVWEQYF.

CDR3 loop: CASQTGTGDYQPQHF. The DNA for the CDR3 is TGTGCCAGCCAAACCGGGACAGGGGACTATCAGCCCCAGCATTTT. V and J are TRBV19 and TRBJ1-5; 10 bases are a match to TRBD1. Germline lookup yields CDR1 LNHDA and CDR2 SQIVND (reference sequence). CDR3 length: 15 amino acids. The ends lost 9 bases at V and 5 bases at J; junction bases unmatched: 10.

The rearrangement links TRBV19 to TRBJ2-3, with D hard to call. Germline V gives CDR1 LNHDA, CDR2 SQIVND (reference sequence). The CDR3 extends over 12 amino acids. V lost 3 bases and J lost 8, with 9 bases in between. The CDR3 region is CASSMPLSTQYF. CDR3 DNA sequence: TGTGCCAGTAGTATGCCCCTGAGTACGCAGTATTTT.

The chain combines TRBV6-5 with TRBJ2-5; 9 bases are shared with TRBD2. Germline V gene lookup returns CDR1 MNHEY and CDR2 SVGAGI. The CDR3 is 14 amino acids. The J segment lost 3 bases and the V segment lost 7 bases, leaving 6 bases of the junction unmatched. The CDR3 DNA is TGTGCCAGCATGGGGCTAGCGGGAAAAGAGACCCAGTACTTC. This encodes CASMGLAGKETQYF.

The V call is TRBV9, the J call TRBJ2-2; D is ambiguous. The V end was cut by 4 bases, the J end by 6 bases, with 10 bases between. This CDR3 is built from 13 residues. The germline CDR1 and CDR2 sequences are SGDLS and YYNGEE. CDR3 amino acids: CASSPTAAGELFF. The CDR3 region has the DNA TGTGCCAGCAGCCCGACGGCGGCCGGGGAGCTGTTTTTT.

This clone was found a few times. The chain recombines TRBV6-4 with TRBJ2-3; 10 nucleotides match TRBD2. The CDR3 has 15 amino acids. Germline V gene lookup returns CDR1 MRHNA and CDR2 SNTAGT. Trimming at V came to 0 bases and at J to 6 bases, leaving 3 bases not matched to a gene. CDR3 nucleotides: TGTGCCAGCAGTGACTCGCTAGCGGGAGCGGATACGCAGTATTTT. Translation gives CASSDSLAGADTQYF.

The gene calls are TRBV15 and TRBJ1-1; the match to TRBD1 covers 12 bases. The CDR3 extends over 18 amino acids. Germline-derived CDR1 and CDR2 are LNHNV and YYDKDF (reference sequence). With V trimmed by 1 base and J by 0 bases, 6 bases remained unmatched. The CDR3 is CATSRGRDRGLMNTEAFF. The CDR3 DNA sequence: TGTGCCACCAGCAGAGGAAGGGACAGGGGGCTCATGAACACTGAAGCTTTCTTT.

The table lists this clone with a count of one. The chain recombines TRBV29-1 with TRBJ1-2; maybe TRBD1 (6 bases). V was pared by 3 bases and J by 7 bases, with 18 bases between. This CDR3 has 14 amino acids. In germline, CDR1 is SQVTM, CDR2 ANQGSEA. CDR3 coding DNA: TGCAGCGTTGATTCCAGCGGCAGGGGTGGTGGCTACACCTTC. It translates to CSVDSSGRGGGYTF. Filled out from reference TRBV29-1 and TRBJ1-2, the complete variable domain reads SAVISQKPSRDICQRGTSLTIQCQVDSQVTMMFWYRQQPGQSLTLIATANQGSEATYESGFVIDKFPISRPNLTFSTLTVSNMSPEDSSIYLCSVDSSGRGGGYTFGSGTRLTVV.

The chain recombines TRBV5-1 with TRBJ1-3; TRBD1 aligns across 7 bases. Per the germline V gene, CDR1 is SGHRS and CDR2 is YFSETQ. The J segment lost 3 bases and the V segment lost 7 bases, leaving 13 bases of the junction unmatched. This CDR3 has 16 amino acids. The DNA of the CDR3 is TGCGCCAGCTCCTTCTCCGGACAGGTGATTGGAAACACCATATATTTT. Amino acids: CASSFSGQVIGNTIYF.

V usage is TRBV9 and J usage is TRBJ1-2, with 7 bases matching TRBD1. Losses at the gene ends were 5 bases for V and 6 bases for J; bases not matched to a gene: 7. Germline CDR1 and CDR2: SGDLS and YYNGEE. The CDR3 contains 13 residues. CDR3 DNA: TGTGCCAGCAGTCCTAATACAGGGGATGGCTACACCTTC. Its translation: CASSPNTGDGYTF.

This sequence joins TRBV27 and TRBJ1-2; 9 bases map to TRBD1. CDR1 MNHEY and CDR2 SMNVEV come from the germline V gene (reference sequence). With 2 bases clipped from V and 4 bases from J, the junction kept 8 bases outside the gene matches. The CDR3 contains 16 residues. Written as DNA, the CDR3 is TGTGCCAGCAGTTTAAGGTGGACAGGGGAACCCTATGGCTACACCTTC. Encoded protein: CASSLRWTGEPYGYTF.

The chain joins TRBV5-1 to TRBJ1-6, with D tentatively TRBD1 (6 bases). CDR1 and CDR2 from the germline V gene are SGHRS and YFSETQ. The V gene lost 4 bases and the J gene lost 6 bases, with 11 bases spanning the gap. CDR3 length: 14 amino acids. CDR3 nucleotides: TGCGCCAGCAGCCTGGACAGAGTTAATTCACCCCTCCACTTT. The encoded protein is CASSLDRVNSPLHF.

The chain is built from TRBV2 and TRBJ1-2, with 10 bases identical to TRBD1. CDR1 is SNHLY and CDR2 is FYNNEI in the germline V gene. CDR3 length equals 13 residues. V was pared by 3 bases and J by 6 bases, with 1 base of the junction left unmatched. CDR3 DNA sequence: TGTGCCAGCAGTGACGGACAGGGGGATGGCTACACCTTC. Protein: CASSDGQGDGYTF.

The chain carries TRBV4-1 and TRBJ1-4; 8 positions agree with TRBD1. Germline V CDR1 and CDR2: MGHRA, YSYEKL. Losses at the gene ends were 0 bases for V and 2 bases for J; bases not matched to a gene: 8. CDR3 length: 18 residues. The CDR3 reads CASSQDRQGAGTNEKLFF. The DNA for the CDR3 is TGCGCCAGCAGCCAAGATCGGCAGGGGGCGGGCACTAATGAAAAACTGTTTTTT.

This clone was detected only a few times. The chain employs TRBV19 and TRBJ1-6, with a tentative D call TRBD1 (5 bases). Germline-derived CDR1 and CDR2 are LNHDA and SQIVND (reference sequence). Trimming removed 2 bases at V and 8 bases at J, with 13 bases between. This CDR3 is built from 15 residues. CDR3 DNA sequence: TGTGCCAGTAGTATATTCGGGGGTTGGGATTCACCCCTCCACTTT. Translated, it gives CASSIFGGWDSPLHF. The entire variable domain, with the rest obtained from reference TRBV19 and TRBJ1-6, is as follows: DGGITQSPKYLFRKEGQNVTLSCEQNLNHDAMYWYRQDPGQGLRLIYYSQIVNDFQKGDIAEGYSVSREKKESFPLTVTSAQKNPTAFYLCASSIFGGWDSPLHFGNGTRLTVT.